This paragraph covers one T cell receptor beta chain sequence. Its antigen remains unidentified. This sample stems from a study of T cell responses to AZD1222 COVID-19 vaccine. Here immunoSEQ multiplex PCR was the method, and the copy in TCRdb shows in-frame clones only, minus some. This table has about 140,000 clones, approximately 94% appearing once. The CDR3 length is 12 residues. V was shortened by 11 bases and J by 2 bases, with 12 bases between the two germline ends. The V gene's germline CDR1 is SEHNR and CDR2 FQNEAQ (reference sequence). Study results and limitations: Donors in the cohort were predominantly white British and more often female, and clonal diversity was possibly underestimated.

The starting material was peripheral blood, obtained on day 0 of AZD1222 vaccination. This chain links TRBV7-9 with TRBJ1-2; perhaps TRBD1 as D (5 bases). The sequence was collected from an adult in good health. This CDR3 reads CAGGRTNYGYTF. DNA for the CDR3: TGTGCCGGGGGACGGACCAACTATGGCTACACCTTC.